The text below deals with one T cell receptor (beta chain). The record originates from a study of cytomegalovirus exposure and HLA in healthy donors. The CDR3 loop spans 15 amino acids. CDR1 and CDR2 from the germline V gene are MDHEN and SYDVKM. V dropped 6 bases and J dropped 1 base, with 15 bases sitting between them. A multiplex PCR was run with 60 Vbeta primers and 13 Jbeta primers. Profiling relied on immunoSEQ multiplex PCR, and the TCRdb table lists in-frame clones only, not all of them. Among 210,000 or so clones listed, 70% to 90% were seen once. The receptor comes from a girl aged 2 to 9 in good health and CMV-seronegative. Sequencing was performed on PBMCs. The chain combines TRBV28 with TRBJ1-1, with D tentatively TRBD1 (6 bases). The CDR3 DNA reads TGTGCCAGCAGCCAATCCCTAGGGGGGAACACTGAAGCTTTCTTT. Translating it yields CASSQSLGGNTEAFF.